The 20 T cell receptor beta chains listed next were all sequenced from one sample in a study of T cell clonotyping in hematopoietic cell transplantation (dated by TCRdb to the early 2020s). Receptor amplification or capture employed the immunoSEQ multiplex PCR assay. TCRdb stores this immuneACCESS table with in-frame sequences only. Part of the clones is absent; in the studies checked, under half of the shortfall reflects unresolved V genes, and no reason is known for the rest. The sample contains roughly 34,000 clones, 85% to 95% of them found a single time. About 1.5% of the sample is in the top ten clones. The time point label, read with the paper, signifies: recipient sample about 28 days before transplant, after cytoreduction. Sequenced material: peripheral blood mononuclear cells, taken before stem cell transplant. The receptors shown here come from a man in his forties with chronic myeloid leukemia. Some clones in this sample may be carry-over from other donors' samples.

The gene calls are TRBV10-3 and TRBJ1-2, with D uncertain. This CDR3 is 14 amino acids long. Germline V gene lookup returns CDR1 ENHRY and CDR2 SYGVKD. Trimming shortened V by 5 bases and J by 7 bases, and 17 bases separated the two germline ends. The CDR3 is CAISLERLSRGYTF. The CDR3 bases are TGTGCCATCAGTTTGGAGAGGCTGTCGCGTGGCTACACCTTC.

This chain links TRBV5-6 with TRBJ2-5; D call uncertain. Germline-derived CDR1 and CDR2 are SGHDT and YYEEEE. The CDR3 has 14 residues. V lost 4 bases, J lost 3 bases, and 13 bases lay in between. CDR3 in amino acids: CASSPITGEETQYF. CDR3 nucleotide sequence: TGTGCCAGCAGCCCGATCACCGGAGAAGAGACCCAGTACTTC.

This rearrangement joins TRBV7-9 to TRBJ2-3; 10 nucleotides agree with TRBD2. V dropped 4 bases and J dropped 1; count of bases not matched to a gene: 5. CDR1 and CDR2 (germline): SEHNR, FQNEAQ (reference sequence). CDR3 length: 16 amino acids. CDR3 in amino acids: CASSSKRGGRTDTQYF. The DNA of the CDR3 is TGTGCCAGCAGCTCAAAGCGGGGGGGGCGCACAGATACGCAGTATTTT. The variable domain in full, with the rest retrieved from reference TRBV7-9 and TRBJ2-3, is DTGVSQNPRHKITKRGQNVTFRCDPISEHNRLYWYRQTLGQGPEFLTYFQNEAQLEKSRLLSDRFSAERPKGSFSTLEIQRTEQGDSAMYLCASSSKRGGRTDTQYFGPGTRLTVL.

The chain has TRBV4-1 and TRBJ2-7, with D uncertain. The germline V gene has CDR1 MGHRA and CDR2 YSYEKL. V dropped 0 bases and J dropped 3 bases, with 15 bases sitting between them. The CDR3 is 16 residues long. The CDR3 reads CASSQDLDSFVYEQYF. The CDR3 DNA sequence: TGCGCCAGCAGCCAAGATCTAGATAGTTTTGTCTACGAGCAGTACTTC.

The gene calls are TRBV7-2 and TRBJ1-5; D remains ambiguous. V lost 0 bases and J lost 3, with 9 bases in between. CDR1 and CDR2 (germline): SGHTA, FQGNSA. CDR3 length equals 15 residues. This CDR3 is CASSLAEVPNQPQHF. CDR3 nucleotides: TGTGCCAGCAGCTTAGCGGAGGTACCCAATCAGCCCCAGCATTTT.

The J gene is TRBJ2-5, the V gene TRBV6-6; 9 bases fit TRBD1. CDR1 is MNHNY and CDR2 is SVGAGI in the germline V gene (reference sequence). The trim removed 4 bases at V and 2 bases at J, leaving 8 bases unmatched. The CDR3 totals 16 residues. CDR3 amino acids: CASSSKDRGGQETQYF. The CDR3 DNA sequence: TGTGCCAGCAGTTCGAAGGACAGGGGAGGACAAGAGACCCAGTACTTC.

The V call is TRBV4-1, the J call TRBJ1-2; D might be TRBD1 (5 bases). There are 14 residues in the CDR3. Trimming left V 0 bases short and J 2 bases short, with 7 bases between. Per germline, CDR1 MGHRA and CDR2 YSYEKL. For the CDR3, the DNA is TGCGCCAGCAGCCAAGATGACAGAAACTATGGCTACACCTTC. It codes for CASSQDDRNYGYTF.

The genes are TRBV9 and TRBJ2-2; no clear D gene. The V gene lost 0 bases and the J gene lost 5 bases, with 2 bases spanning the gap. Germline V gene data show CDR1 as SGDLS and CDR2 as YYNGEE. This CDR3 is 12 amino acids long. This CDR3 reads CASSVGTGELFF. The CDR3 DNA is TGTGCCAGCAGCGTAGGAACCGGGGAGCTGTTTTTT.

The table lists this clone with a count of one. The chain joins TRBV5-8 to TRBJ2-7; TRBD2 agrees at 11 bases. This CDR3 has 15 residues. The V segment lost 3 bases and the J segment 2 bases; nucleotides outside the gene matches: 4. Germline V gives CDR1 SGHTS, CDR2 YDEGEE. The CDR3 DNA reads TGTGCCAGCAGCTCGGGACTAGCGGTAACCTACGAGCAGTACTTC. It specifies CASSSGLAVTYEQYF.

The CDR3 sequence is CASSLNREAQPQHF. The CDR3 region has the DNA TGTGCCAGCAGCTTGAACAGGGAGGCGCAGCCCCAGCATTTT. The chain employs TRBV2 and TRBJ1-5; tentatively, D is TRBD1 (6 bases). This CDR3 is built from 14 residues. V lost 6 bases to trimming and J lost 7 bases, with 16 bases between them. Per the germline V gene, CDR1 is SNHLY and CDR2 is FYNNEI.

The chain couples TRBV28 to TRBJ1-2; D unresolved. There are 13 residues in the CDR3. The V gene lost 4 bases and the J gene lost 0 bases, with 6 bases spanning the gap. Per the germline V gene, CDR1 is MDHEN and CDR2 is SYDVKM. CDR3 protein: CASSSDPNYGYTF. The CDR3 DNA is TGTGCCAGCAGTTCCGATCCTAACTATGGCTACACCTTC.

V is TRBV4-2 and J is TRBJ2-1, with D maybe TRBD2 (5 bases). Deletions cut 3 bases from V and 7 bases from J, with 10 bases between. CDR3 size: 13 residues. Germline V gene lookup returns CDR1 LGHNA and CDR2 YNFKEQ. The CDR3 bases are TGTGCCAGCAGCCATGGACTGCGGAATGAGCAGTTCTTC. Translating gives CASSHGLRNEQFF.

This chain uses TRBV9 with TRBJ2-1; 7 nucleotides align to TRBD2. V was pared by 1 base and J by 6 bases, with 4 bases of the junction left unmatched. From germline, CDR1 is SGDLS and CDR2 YYNGEE. This CDR3 contains 14 residues. CDR3 residues: CASSVLGTTNEQFF. In DNA, the CDR3 is TGTGCCAGCAGCGTACTTGGGACTACCAATGAGCAGTTCTTC.

The chain is built from TRBV6-6 and TRBJ2-3; D gene uncertain. V was trimmed by 6 bases and J by 0 bases, leaving 16 bases between them. The CDR3 runs to 16 residues. Germline CDR1 reads MNHNY; CDR2 reads SVGAGI (reference sequence). The CDR3 bases are TGTGCCAGCAGCCCACGAGTGGTAGGAAGCACAGATACGCAGTATTTT. Its translation: CASSPRVVGSTDTQYF.

The chain links TRBV5-1 to TRBJ2-7; TRBD2 aligns across 8 bases. Losses at the gene ends were 3 bases for V and 2 bases for J; bases not matched to a gene: 7. From germline, CDR1 is SGHRS and CDR2 YFSETQ. The CDR3 is made up of 15 amino acids. The CDR3 DNA follows: TGCGCCAGCAGCTGGGGGACTAGGTACCCCTACGAGCAGTACTTC. Amino acids: CASSWGTRYPYEQYF.

The V gene is TRBV7-6, the J gene TRBJ2-2; tentative D call: TRBD1 (5 bases). The CDR3 runs 13 residues. With 3 bases removed from V and 8 bases from J, the gap between germline ends came to 10 bases. In germline, CDR1 is SGHVS, CDR2 FNYEAQ. In DNA, the CDR3 is TGTGCCAGCAGCTTGGGAAGGGGAGGGGAGCTGTTTTTT. It yields the protein CASSLGRGGELFF.

The rearrangement joins TRBV5-1 to TRBJ1-1, with 8 bases fitting TRBD1. J gave up 6 bases and V 4 bases, and 11 bases lay outside the gene matches. The CDR3 runs to 15 residues. CDR1 and CDR2 from the germline V gene are SGHRS and YFSETQ. CDR3 sequence (DNA): TGCGCCAGCAGCCCCCCCCGACAGGGGAGCCCTGAAGCTTTCTTT. Its translation: CASSPPRQGSPEAFF.

This clone occurred once. The J gene is TRBJ1-3, the V gene TRBV13; 7 positions agree with TRBD1. Trimming removed 1 base from V and 4 bases from J; junction bases left unmatched: 1. Germline lookup yields CDR1 PRHDT and CDR2 FYEKMQ (reference sequence). The CDR3 extends over 14 amino acids. The CDR3 bases are TGTGCCAGCAGCTTAGAGGACAGGGGAAACACCATATATTTT. Protein: CASSLEDRGNTIYF.

The rearrangement joins TRBV6-6 to TRBJ2-7; D perhaps matches TRBD1 (8 bases). Germline V gene lookup returns CDR1 MNHNY and CDR2 SVGAGI (reference sequence). This CDR3 has 12 residues. Between the trimmed V and J ends, which lost 6 bases and 7 bases, there was a span of 13 bases. The DNA of the CDR3 is TGTGCCAGCAGCGGACAGGGAGGGGAGCAGTACTTC. Translating it yields CASSGQGGEQYF.

The rearrangement links TRBV5-5 to TRBJ2-5; no clear D gene. Germline V gene lookup returns CDR1 SGHKS and CDR2 YYEKEE (reference sequence). The CDR3 has 12 residues. V dropped 5 bases and J dropped 5 bases, with 10 bases sitting between them. The CDR3 nucleotides are TGTGCCAGCAGTCTTTATGGGGAGACCCAGTACTTC. Its protein product is CASSLYGETQYF.